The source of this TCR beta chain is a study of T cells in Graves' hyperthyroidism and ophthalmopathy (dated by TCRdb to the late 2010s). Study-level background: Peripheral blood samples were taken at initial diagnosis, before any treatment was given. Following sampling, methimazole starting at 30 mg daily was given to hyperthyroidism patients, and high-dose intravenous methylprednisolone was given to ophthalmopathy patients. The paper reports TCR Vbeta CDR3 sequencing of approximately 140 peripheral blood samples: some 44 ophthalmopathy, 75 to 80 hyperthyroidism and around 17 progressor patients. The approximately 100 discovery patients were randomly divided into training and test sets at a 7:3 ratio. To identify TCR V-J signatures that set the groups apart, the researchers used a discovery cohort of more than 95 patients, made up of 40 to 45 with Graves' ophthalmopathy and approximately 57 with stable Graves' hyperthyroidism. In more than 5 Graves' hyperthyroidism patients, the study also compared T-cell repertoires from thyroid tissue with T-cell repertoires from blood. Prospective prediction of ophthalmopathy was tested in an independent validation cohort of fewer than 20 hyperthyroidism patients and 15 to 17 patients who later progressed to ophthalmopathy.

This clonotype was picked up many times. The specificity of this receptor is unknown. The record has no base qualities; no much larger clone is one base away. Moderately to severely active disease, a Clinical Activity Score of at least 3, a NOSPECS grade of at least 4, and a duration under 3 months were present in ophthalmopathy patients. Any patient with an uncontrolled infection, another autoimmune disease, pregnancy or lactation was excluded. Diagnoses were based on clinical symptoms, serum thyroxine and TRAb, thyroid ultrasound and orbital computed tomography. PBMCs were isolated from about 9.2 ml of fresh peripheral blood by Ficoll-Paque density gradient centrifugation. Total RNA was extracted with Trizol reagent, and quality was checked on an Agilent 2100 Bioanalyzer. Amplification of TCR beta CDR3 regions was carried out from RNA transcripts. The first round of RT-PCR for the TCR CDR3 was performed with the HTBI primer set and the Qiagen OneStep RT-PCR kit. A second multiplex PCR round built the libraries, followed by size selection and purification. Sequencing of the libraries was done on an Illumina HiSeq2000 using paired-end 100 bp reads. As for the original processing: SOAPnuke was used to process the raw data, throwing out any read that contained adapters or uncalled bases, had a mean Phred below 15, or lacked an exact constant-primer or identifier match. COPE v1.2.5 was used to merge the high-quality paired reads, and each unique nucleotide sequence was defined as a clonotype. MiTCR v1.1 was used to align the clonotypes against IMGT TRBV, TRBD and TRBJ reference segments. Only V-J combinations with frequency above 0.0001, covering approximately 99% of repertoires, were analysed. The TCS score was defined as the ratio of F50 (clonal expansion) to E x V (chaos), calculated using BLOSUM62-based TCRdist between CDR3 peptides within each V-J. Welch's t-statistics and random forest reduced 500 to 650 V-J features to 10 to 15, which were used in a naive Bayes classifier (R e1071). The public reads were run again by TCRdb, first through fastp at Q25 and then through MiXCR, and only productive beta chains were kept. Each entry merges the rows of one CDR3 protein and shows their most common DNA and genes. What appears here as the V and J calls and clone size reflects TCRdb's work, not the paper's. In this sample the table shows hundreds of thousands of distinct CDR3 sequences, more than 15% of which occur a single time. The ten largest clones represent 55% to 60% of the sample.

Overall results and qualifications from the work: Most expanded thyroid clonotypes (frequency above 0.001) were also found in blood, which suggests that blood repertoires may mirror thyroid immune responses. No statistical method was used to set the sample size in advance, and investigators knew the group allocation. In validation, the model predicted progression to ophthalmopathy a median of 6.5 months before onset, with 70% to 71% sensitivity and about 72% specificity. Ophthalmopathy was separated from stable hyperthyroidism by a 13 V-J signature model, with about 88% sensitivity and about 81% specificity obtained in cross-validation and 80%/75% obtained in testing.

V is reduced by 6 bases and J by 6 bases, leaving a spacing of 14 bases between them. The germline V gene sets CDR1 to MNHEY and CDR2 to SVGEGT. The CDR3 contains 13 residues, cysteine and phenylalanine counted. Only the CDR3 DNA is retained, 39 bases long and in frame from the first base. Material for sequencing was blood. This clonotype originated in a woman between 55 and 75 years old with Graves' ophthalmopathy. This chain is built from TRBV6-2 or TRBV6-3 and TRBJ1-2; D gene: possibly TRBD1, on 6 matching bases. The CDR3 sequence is CASRTGQMNGYTF. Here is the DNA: TGTGCCAGCAGGACCGGACAGATGAATGGCTACACCTTC.